Described below is a single TCR beta chain sequence and its context. What it binds is unknown. Unique molecular identifiers were incorporated when the TCRbeta library was constructed. TCRdb used MiXCR to reprocess the PCR reads, holding one entry per CDR3 protein. The data show around 580,000 distinct CDR3 sequences, with roughly a quarter seen just once and 30% to 45% held by the top ten. Between the trimmed V and J ends, which lost 0 bases and 2 bases, there was a span of 5 bases. The germline CDR1 and CDR2 sequences are MNHEY and SVGAGI. The length of the CDR3 is 14 residues. This sample is drawn from a study of T-cell reconstitution after alpha-beta-depleted transplantation in children. Study conclusions and caveats: By one year post-transplant, T-cell counts and diversity largely arose from T cells that were newly produced. Alpha-beta T cells present about two months after transplant were reported to originate from several hundred expanded graft clones.

The TCR comes from a boy younger than two with Wiskott-Aldrich syndrome, due to receive a stem cell transplant. The chain links TRBV6-5 to TRBJ1-3; TRBD1 is a possible D gene (5 bases). Sequencing was performed on PBMCs, taken before TCRalphabeta/CD19-depleted stem cell transplant. The CDR3 spells CASSYSTAGNTIYF. In DNA form, the CDR3 reads TGTGCCAGCAGTTACTCGACAGCTGGAAACACCATATATTTT.